This TCR beta chain stems from a study of post-analysis software for immune sequencing data. Regarding the study as a whole: Compared with controls, patients had more of roughly five TRBV segments, including TRBV5-6, TRBV5-1 and TRBV20-1.

Unique molecular identifiers tagged the TCR beta cDNA libraries. Between roughly 1 and 10 million T cells gave rise to 500,000 to 650,000 cDNA molecules. Each CDR3 protein gets one entry after TCRdb re-called the PCR reads with MiXCR. The table records hundreds of thousands of distinct CDR3 sequences, over 30% of them present only once. The sample holds a few counts of this clonotype. Antigen: not known. Trimming pared 0 bases from V and 2 bases from J, leaving 7 bases between. The length of the CDR3 is 13 residues. CDR1 is DFQATT and CDR2 is SNEGSKA in the germline V gene (reference sequence). This clonotype was obtained from a girl between 2 and 10 years old with multiple sclerosis. The V gene is TRBV20-1, the J gene TRBJ2-5; unclear D gene. Material for sequencing was blood. CDR3 DNA: TGCAGTGCTAGAGATTGGTATCAAGAGACCCAGTACTTC. Translated, it gives CSARDWYQETQYF.